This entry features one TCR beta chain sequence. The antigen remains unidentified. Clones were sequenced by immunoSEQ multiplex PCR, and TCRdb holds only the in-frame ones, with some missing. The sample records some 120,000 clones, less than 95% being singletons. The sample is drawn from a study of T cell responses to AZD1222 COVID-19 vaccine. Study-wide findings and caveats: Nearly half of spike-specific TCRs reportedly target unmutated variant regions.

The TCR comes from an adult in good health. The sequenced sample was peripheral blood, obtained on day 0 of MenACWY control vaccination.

The CDR3 reads CASTRVGTSYTEAFF. The DNA of the CDR3 is TGTGCCAGCACCCGAGTGGGGACATCTTACACTGAAGCTTTCTTT. The rearrangement joins TRBV2 to TRBJ1-1; D is perhaps TRBD1 (6 bases). Per germline, CDR1 SNHLY and CDR2 FYNNEI. The CDR3 is 15 amino acids. V lost 7 bases, J lost 3 bases, and 18 bases lay in between.